These T cell receptor beta chains were read from a single sample in a study of blood T cell repertoires in COVID-19. Sequencing was performed with immunoSEQ multiplex PCR; in TCRdb, only in-frame clones are kept and a portion is missing. The sample shows about 140,000 clones, about 82% of them seen only once. Sequencing was carried out using peripheral blood. These TCRs come from a woman older than 75 with active or convalescent COVID-19. Both conserved end residues are part of each CDR3. A D gene is named only where the DNA matches it firmly. Clone sizes are given selectively: once, few, many, or a class where the clone is expanded.

TRBD2 TRBJ2-5 TRBV3-1/TRBV3-2 - CASSRPAGIQETQYF TGTGCCAGCAGCCGACCAGCGGGGATCCAAGAGACCCAGTACTTC
TRBD1 TRBJ1-2 TRBV28 - CASSWTGGNYGYTF TGTGCCAGCAGTTGGACAGGGGGGAATTATGGCTACACCTTC
- TRBJ1-2 TRBV18 - CASSPRPPPNYGYTF TGTGCCAGCTCACCACGGCCGCCACCTAACTATGGCTACACCTTC
TRBD1 TRBJ1-2 TRBV7-9 - CASSLGAGGNGYTF TGTGCCAGCAGCTTAGGAGCAGGGGGTAATGGCTACACCTTC
- TRBJ1-2 TRBV5-5 - CASSLGLFGYTF TGTGCCAGCAGCTTGGGTTTATTTGGCTACACCTTC
TRBD1 TRBJ1-4 TRBV19 - CASTPGTGGATNEKLFF TGTGCCAGTACTCCCGGGACAGGAGGCGCAACTAATGAAAAACTGTTTTTT
TRBD1 TRBJ1-2 TRBV5-1 few CASSLGDRDYGYTF TGCGCCAGCAGCTTGGGGGACAGGGACTATGGCTACACCTTC
TRBD2 TRBJ2-1 TRBV13 few CASSRLASGGYNEQFF TGTGCCAGCAGCCGGTTGGCTAGCGGGGGGTACAATGAGCAGTTCTTC
- TRBJ2-7 TRBV21-1 few CASSKFLGANYEQYF TGTGCCAGCAGCAAATTTTTAGGGGCAAACTACGAGCAGTACTTC
- TRBJ1-5 TRBV10-3 few CATSPQSNQPQHF TGTGCCACCAGCCCACAGAGCAATCAGCCCCAGCATTTT
TRBD1 TRBJ2-1 TRBV27 - CASRPRQGLRWEQFF TGTGCCAGCAGACCTAGACAGGGGCTAAGGTGGGAGCAGTTCTTC
- TRBJ2-2 TRBV6-5 - CASVGGPGELFF TGTGCCAGCGTAGGGGGTCCCGGGGAGCTGTTTTTT
- TRBJ2-2 TRBV5-1 - CASSFGQGRDTGELFF TGCGCCAGCAGCTTCGGGCAGGGTAGGGACACCGGGGAGCTGTTTTTT
- TRBJ2-1 TRBV7-9 - CASSLRGAGNEQFF TGTGCCAGCAGCTTACGGGGGGCCGGCAATGAGCAGTTCTTC
- TRBJ1-5 TRBV18 - CASATGGSNQPQHF TGTGCCAGCGCTACCGGAGGTAGCAATCAGCCCCAGCATTTT
TRBD2 TRBJ2-2 TRBV15 - CATQSSGGGTGELFF TGTGCCACCCAGAGTAGCGGGGGAGGGACCGGGGAGCTGTTTTTT
- TRBJ2-4 TRBV27 once CASSFSGTGLNIQYF TGTGCCAGCAGTTTTTCCGGGACTGGTTTAAACATTCAGTACTTC
TRBD1 TRBJ2-2 TRBV7-8 - CASSQGASNTGELFF TGTGCCAGCAGCCAGGGGGCTTCGAACACCGGGGAGCTGTTTTTT
TRBD1 TRBJ1-5 TRBV2 once CASSGAVQGAFSNQPQHF TGTGCCAGCAGTGGAGCGGTACAGGGGGCGTTCAGCAATCAGCCCCAGCATTTT
- TRBJ2-5 TRBV5-5 - CASSLTETQYF TGTGCCAGCAGCTTAACTGAGACCCAGTACTTC
- TRBJ2-1 TRBV24-1 - CATSDSEQEQFF TGTGCCACCAGTGATAGTGAGCAAGAGCAGTTCTTC
- TRBJ2-5 TRBV18 - CASSPLSQETQYF TGTGCCAGCTCACCACTCAGTCAAGAGACCCAGTACTTC
TRBD1 TRBJ2-7 TRBV11-1 - CASSLAFYRDRTYEQYF TGTGCCAGCAGCTTAGCGTTCTACCGGGACAGAACCTACGAGCAGTACTTC
- TRBJ1-3 TRBV30 - CAWSTRGALGNTIYF TGTGCCTGGAGTACCCGAGGAGCCTTAGGAAACACCATATATTTT
- TRBJ1-1 TRBV4-1 - CASSQNDRREAFF TGCGCCAGCAGCCAAAACGACAGGCGTGAAGCTTTCTTT
- TRBJ1-1 TRBV5-1 - CASSLEGGAGFNTEAFF TGCGCCAGCAGCTTGGAAGGTGGGGCAGGATTTAACACTGAAGCTTTCTTT
- TRBJ2-3 TRBV30 - CAWSVLRLTDTQYF TGTGCCTGGAGTGTACTGCGACTCACAGATACGCAGTATTTT
TRBD2 TRBJ2-7 TRBV19 - CASNMGGGSTYEQYF TGTGCCAGTAACATGGGGGGGGGTTCTACCTACGAGCAGTACTTC
- TRBJ1-2 TRBV5-1 - CASSKGQGGYGYTF TGCGCCAGCAGTAAGGGTCAGGGAGGCTATGGCTACACCTTC
- TRBJ1-3 TRBV7-6 - CASSLASGTSVSGNTIYF TGTGCCAGCAGCTTAGCGTCGGGAACATCGGTGTCTGGAAACACCATATATTTT
- TRBJ1-6 TRBV29-1 - CSVEGENSPLHF TGCAGCGTTGAAGGGGAGAATTCACCCCTCCACTTT
- TRBJ1-1 TRBV4-1 - CASSTISGDTEAFF TGCGCCAGCAGCACGATATCGGGGGACACTGAAGCTTTCTTT
TRBD2 TRBJ2-1 TRBV5-1 - CASSLSPGTSGGVVEQFF TGCGCCAGCAGCTTGTCTCCCGGGACTAGCGGGGGGGTGGTTGAGCAGTTCTTC